The 30 T cell receptor beta chains below come from one sample, sequenced in a study of T cells in Graves' hyperthyroidism and ophthalmopathy. Amplified regions were TCR beta CDR3 sequences from RNA transcripts. Using the HTBI primer set, a first-round RT-PCR was run on the TCR CDR3. TCRdb ran MiXCR on the multiplex PCR reads and lists one entry per CDR3 protein. Among 400,000 to 550,000 distinct CDR3 sequences listed, 24% were seen once. The sequencing sample was made of blood. These receptors all stem from a woman younger than 45 with Graves' ophthalmopathy.

The sample holds many counts of this clonotype. This chain joins TRBV12-3 or TRBV12-4 and TRBJ2-5; TRBD2 aligns across 8 bases. This CDR3 has 15 amino acids. Losses at the gene ends were 3 bases for V and 5 bases for J; bases not matched to a gene: 8. The CDR3 nucleotides read TGTGCCAGCAGTTTGGGGCCGACGGGAGGGGAGACCCAGTACTTC. It specifies CASSLGPTGGETQYF.

The chain recombines TRBV4-2 with TRBJ2-5; D gene uncertain. CDR1 is LGHNA and CDR2 is YNFKEQ in the germline V gene. This CDR3 has 13 amino acids. V was trimmed by 0 bases and J by 5 bases, leaving 7 bases between them. In DNA form, the CDR3 reads TGTGCCAGCAGCCAAGACGTAGCCGAGACCCAGTACTTC. Translating gives CASSQDVAETQYF.

This clonotype was detected only a few times. A read error may explain this, as a much larger clone is one base away. Since the CDR3 does not end with the conserved phenylalanine or tryptophan, this likely comes from a read error. This chain joins TRBV24-1 and TRBJ2-5; D gene unclear. Trimming removed 3 bases from V and 3 bases from J, with 4 bases in between. Germline CDR1 and CDR2: KGHDR and SFDVKD. The CDR3 is made up of 12 amino acids. The CDR3 DNA follows: TGTGCCACCAGTGATCTGAAAGAGACCCAGTACTCC. Residues: CATSDLKETQYS.

In this sample, this clonotype turned up a few times. The chain recombines TRBV27 with TRBJ2-5; no definite D call. CDR3 length equals 15 residues. Germline values: CDR1 MNHEY, CDR2 SMNVEV (reference sequence). V lost 5 bases, J lost 4 bases, and 17 bases lay in between. CDR3 nucleotide sequence: TGTGCCAGCAGTCGCAACGGGCCGTCCGGAGAGACCCAGTACTTC. It is translated as CASSRNGPSGETQYF.

Many counts were recorded for this clonotype. The J gene is TRBJ1-2, the V gene TRBV19; no firm D call. The length of the CDR3 is 15 residues. V was pared by 3 bases and J by 4 bases, with 15 bases between. CDR1 and CDR2 (germline): LNHDA, SQIVND (reference sequence). The CDR3 DNA reads as TGTGCCAGTAGTATCCTCCCCCCAGGACCCTATGGCTACACCTTC. It specifies CASSILPPGPYGYTF.

This clonotype occurred once. The genes are TRBV4-1 and TRBJ2-5, with D tentatively TRBD2 (6 bases). Trimming cost V 0 bases and J 5 bases, with 7 bases left between them. CDR3 length: 13 residues. Germline values: CDR1 MGHRA, CDR2 YSYEKL. CDR3 nucleotides: TGCGCCAGCAGCCAAGAGGCGGGGGAGACCCAGTACTTC. It encodes CASSQEAGETQYF.

This clonotype was counted at least ten times. This rearrangement joins TRBV12-3 or TRBV12-4 to TRBJ1-5; TRBD1 agrees at 8 bases. This CDR3 is built from 14 residues. V trimming: 7 bases; J trimming: 7 bases; junction bases outside the gene matches: 9. CDR3 bases: TGTGCCAGCACCTCCCCAGGGGGCGGACAGCCCCAGCATTTT. This gives the protein CASTSPGGGQPQHF.

This chain uses TRBV15 with TRBJ2-5; 11 bases are a match to TRBD2. This CDR3 contains 14 residues. Trimming removed 5 bases from V and 4 bases from J; junction bases left unmatched: 3. The germline V gene encodes CDR1 LNHNV and CDR2 YYDKDF (reference sequence). The CDR3 DNA reads as TGTGCCACCAGCCCTAGCGGGGGGCGAGAGACCCAGTACTTC. Amino acids: CATSPSGGRETQYF.

This clonotype has ten or more counts. The chain carries TRBV6-1 and TRBJ1-1, with D unresolved. CDR1 and CDR2 from the germline V gene are MNHNS and SASEGT. V was pared by 5 bases and J by 1 base, with 8 bases between. The CDR3 is 13 residues long. CDR3 nucleotide sequence: TGTGCCAGCAGTAGACGGGGGAACACTGAAGCTTTCTTT. This sequence encodes CASSRRGNTEAFF.

This clonotype has a count of ten or more. The chain joins TRBV5-5 to TRBJ2-7; TRBD2 aligns across 8 bases. CDR1 and CDR2 (germline): SGHKS, YYEKEE (reference sequence). V trimming: 1 base; J trimming: 2 bases; junction bases outside the gene matches: 8. The CDR3 loop spans 16 amino acids. CDR3 sequence reads: CASSLSPGLGTYEQYF. CDR3 nucleotide sequence: TGTGCCAGCAGCTTGTCCCCGGGACTAGGAACCTACGAGCAGTACTTC.

The J gene is TRBJ2-7, the V gene TRBV28; the match to TRBD2 covers 10 bases. The ends lost 7 bases at V and 0 bases at J; junction bases unmatched: 6. There are 15 residues in the CDR3. Per the germline V gene, CDR1 is MDHEN and CDR2 is SYDVKM. CDR3 sequence: CASTLAGASSYEQYF. CDR3 coding DNA: TGTGCCAGCACCCTAGCGGGAGCCAGCTCCTACGAGCAGTACTTC.

The V and J genes are TRBV20-1 and TRBJ2-3; TRBD1 matches 9 bases. CDR1 is DFQATT and CDR2 is SNEGSKA in the germline V gene (reference sequence). The CDR3 runs 16 residues. Unmatched junction bases numbered 13, after V lost 5 bases and J lost 4 bases. The CDR3 DNA is TGCAGTGCTCGTGCCCGGACAGGGGATGGTTCAGATACGCAGTATTTT. Amino acid sequence: CSARARTGDGSDTQYF.

This clonotype has a count of ten or more. This chain connects TRBV11-2 to TRBJ2-5; 12 bases are shared with TRBD2. The V segment lost 6 bases and the J segment 5 bases; nucleotides outside the gene matches: 4. The CDR3 spans 14 residues. Germline V gene lookup returns CDR1 SGHAT and CDR2 FQNNGV. The CDR3 region is CASRTSGGPETQYF. In nucleotides, the CDR3 is TGTGCCAGCAGGACTAGCGGGGGCCCGGAGACCCAGTACTTC.

In this sample, this clonotype turned up many times. The CDR3 region has the DNA TGTGCCAGCAGCTTATCCAGGGACACAGATACGCAGTATTTT. It translates to CASSLSRDTDTQYF. The rearrangement joins TRBV7-3 to TRBJ2-3; D might be TRBD1 (5 bases). Deletions cut 2 bases from V and 2 bases from J, with 8 bases between. CDR3 length equals 14 residues. Germline CDR1 reads SGHTA; CDR2 reads FQGTGA.

This clonotype was seen repeatedly, ten times or more. This chain links TRBV4-1 with TRBJ1-2, with a weak D call TRBD1 (5 bases). Between the trimmed V and J ends, which lost 4 bases and 0 bases, there was a span of 21 bases. The CDR3 consists of 18 residues. Per the germline V gene, CDR1 is MGHRA and CDR2 is YSYEKL. CDR3 amino acids: CASSPVDLQGLANYGYTF. Here the CDR3 DNA reads TGCGCCAGCAGCCCCGTTGACCTCCAGGGTTTGGCTAACTATGGCTACACCTTC.

This clonotype was seen a few times. The V call is TRBV27, the J call TRBJ2-5; the D call may be TRBD1 or TRBD2 (6 bases each). Germline values: CDR1 MNHEY, CDR2 SMNVEV (reference sequence). CDR3 length: 14 amino acids. V lost 6 bases and J lost 2, with 13 bases in between. In DNA, the CDR3 is TGTGCCAGCAGCATAACAGGGAGGCAAGAGACCCAGTACTTC. Amino acid sequence: CASSITGRQETQYF.

V usage is TRBV6-1 and J usage is TRBJ1-2; a weak D match, TRBD1 (6 bases). Per the germline V gene, CDR1 is MNHNS and CDR2 is SASEGT. V was shortened by 6 bases and J by 2 bases, with 13 bases between the two germline ends. CDR3 length: 14 residues. CDR3 sequence: CASRSDSLNYGYTF. The CDR3, as DNA: TGTGCCAGCAGATCGGACAGCTTAAACTATGGCTACACCTTC.

The chain carries TRBV20-1 and TRBJ1-5, with no clear D. This CDR3 spans 13 amino acids. V lost 2 bases and J lost 2, with 7 bases in between. From germline, CDR1 is DFQATT and CDR2 SNEGSKA (reference sequence). In nucleotides, the CDR3 is TGCAGTGCTAGATACGACGGCAATCAGCCCCAGCATTTT. This gives the protein CSARYDGNQPQHF.

The V call is TRBV12-5, the J call TRBJ2-2; D gene ambiguous. In germline, CDR1 is LGHNT, CDR2 FRNRAP. The CDR3 sequence is 12 residues long. V was shortened by 1 base and J by 6 bases, with 3 bases between the two germline ends. Here the CDR3 DNA reads TGTGCTAGTGGTTTGGACGCCGGGGAGCTGTTTTTT. It yields the protein CASGLDAGELFF.

This clonotype was observed a single time. Since the CDR3 does not end with the conserved phenylalanine or tryptophan, this likely comes from a read error. This chain joins TRBV20-1 and TRBJ1-5; D unresolved. Trimming stripped 6 bases from V and 1 base from J, with 13 bases between. This CDR3 is built from 14 residues. Germline CDR1 and CDR2: DFQATT and SNEGSKA (reference sequence). The CDR3 sequence is CSASVGVSNQPQHL. CDR3 nucleotide sequence: TGCAGTGCCTCGGTAGGAGTAAGCAATCAGCCCCAGCATTTG.

The gene calls are TRBV6-4 and TRBJ2-7, with 7 bases lining up with TRBD1. Germline loops: CDR1 MRHNA, CDR2 SNTAGT. The trim removed 10 bases at V and 2 bases at J, leaving 14 bases unmatched. This CDR3 contains 15 residues. In DNA, the CDR3 is TGTGCCACAGAGGGGGACAGATGGGTTGCCTACGAGCAGTACTTC. It specifies CATEGDRWVAYEQYF.

The gene calls are TRBV11-1 and TRBJ2-7, with TRBD2 matching 7 bases. Trimming removed 6 bases from V and 6 bases from J; junction bases left unmatched: 8. Germline V gene sequence: CDR1 SGHAT, CDR2 FQDESV (reference sequence). CDR3 length: 13 amino acids. The CDR3 bases are TGTGCCAGCAGACAGGCGGGAGCGCGCGAGCAGTACTTC. Protein: CASRQAGAREQYF.

This clonotype came up many times. The chain combines TRBV27 with TRBJ2-7, with TRBD1 matching over 7 bases. CDR1 is MNHEY, CDR2 SMNVEV, per germline (reference sequence). Unmatched junction bases numbered 7, after V lost 5 bases and J lost 3 bases. The CDR3 covers 14 residues. CDR3 bases: TGTGCCAGCAGTGAGGGGACAGCAATCTACGAGCAGTACTTC. Its protein is CASSEGTAIYEQYF.

V gene TRBV6-1 combines with J gene TRBJ2-2, with 9 positions matching TRBD1. The CDR3 loop spans 14 amino acids. J lost 7 bases, V lost 8 bases, and 8 bases had no gene match. Germline V CDR1 and CDR2: MNHNS, SASEGT. The CDR3 coding sequence is TGTGCCAGCGGAACCGGGACAGGGAACGGGGAGCTGTTTTTT. Encoded protein: CASGTGTGNGELFF.

This clonotype appeared many times. The chain carries TRBV5-1 and TRBJ1-2, with no clear D. Germline CDR1 reads SGHRS; CDR2 reads YFSETQ. The CDR3 covers 14 residues. Between the trimmed V and J ends, which lost 0 bases and 4 bases, there was a span of 10 bases. The CDR3 loop reads CASSLAEGGYGYTF. The CDR3 DNA sequence: TGCGCCAGCAGCTTGGCTGAGGGTGGCTATGGCTACACCTTC.

This clonotype was seen at least ten times. The chain links TRBV2 to TRBJ1-3; D perhaps matches TRBD1 (5 bases). The V and J ends lost 4 bases and 0 bases respectively, with 10 bases between them. The CDR3 covers 15 residues. Germline V gene sequence: CDR1 SNHLY, CDR2 FYNNEI. The CDR3 coding sequence is TGTGCCAGCAGTGGTCAGGGAGGCTCTGGAAACACCATATATTTT. Encoded protein: CASSGQGGSGNTIYF.

This clonotype came up many times. This chain links TRBV19 with TRBJ1-5, with a tentative D call TRBD1 (5 bases). Germline values: CDR1 LNHDA, CDR2 SQIVND (reference sequence). The CDR3 totals 14 residues. Trimming stripped 5 bases from V and 6 bases from J, with 14 bases between. Written as DNA, the CDR3 is TGTGCCAGTAGTGATAGGGGTTGGGGTCAGCCCCAGCATTTT. As protein: CASSDRGWGQPQHF. Full variable domain (missing parts from reference TRBV19 and TRBJ1-5): DGGITQSPKYLFRKEGQNVTLSCEQNLNHDAMYWYRQDPGQGLRLIYYSQIVNDFQKGDIAEGYSVSREKKESFPLTVTSAQKNPTAFYLCASSDRGWGQPQHFGDGTRLSIL.

Ten or more counts support this clonotype. The V gene is TRBV29-1, the J gene TRBJ1-1; weak D call: TRBD1 (6 bases). V lost 5 bases to trimming and J lost 1 base, with 11 bases between them. CDR1 and CDR2 (germline): SQVTM, ANQGSEA. This CDR3 contains 13 residues. This chain's CDR3 is CSVQGSGNTEAFF. The CDR3, as DNA: TGCAGCGTTCAGGGGTCGGGGAACACTGAAGCTTTCTTT.

This clonotype was seen many times. CDR3 coding DNA: TGTGCCAGTACCCCTACAGAGCGCAACACTGAAGCTTTCTTT. Amino acid sequence: CASTPTERNTEAFF. This chain connects TRBV19 to TRBJ1-1; no reliable D call. CDR1 LNHDA and CDR2 SQIVND come from the germline V gene (reference sequence). This CDR3 is built from 14 residues. The V end lost 7 bases, the J end lost 2 bases, and 14 bases lay between the germline ends.

This clonotype was counted many times. The rearrangement joins TRBV19 to TRBJ1-5; 8 bases agree with TRBD1. The CDR3 is 15 residues long. V lost 4 bases, J lost 2 bases, and 4 bases stayed unmatched. In germline, CDR1 is LNHDA, CDR2 SQIVND (reference sequence). Here the CDR3 reads CASSKDRGGNQPQHF. CDR3 nucleotides: TGTGCCAGTAGTAAAGACAGGGGCGGCAATCAGCCCCAGCATTTT.